This T cell receptor beta chain was captured by sequencing in a study of cytomegalovirus exposure and HLA in healthy donors. Whole-study findings and limits: Some TCR beta chains (more than 150 of them) were listed as cytomegalovirus-associated.

The PCR contained 60 Vbeta and 13 Jbeta primers. Assay: immunoSEQ multiplex PCR; the TCRdb copy retains only in-frame clones and omits some. The ten most abundant clones cover 2.5% to 3% of a sample with 70,000 to 80,000 clones. CDR1 is MGHDK and CDR2 is SYGVNS in the germline V gene. V lost 8 bases and J lost 3, with 17 bases in between. This CDR3 is 15 amino acids long. Details on this clone: The antigen is not known.

Sample: PBMCs. This receptor was taken from a man in his forties or fifties in good health and CMV-seronegative. This chain uses TRBV25-1 with TRBJ1-5; possibly TRBD1 for D (6 bases). CDR3 DNA: TGTGCCAGCTCCGAGGGGGGGAGTTACAATCAGCCCCAGCATTTT. Amino acid sequence: CASSEGGSYNQPQHF.